This T cell receptor beta chain was sequenced during a study of stem cell transplantation in POMP-related autoinflammatory disease. Across the whole study: CD8+ T cells were low and CD4+ cells naive-skewed before transplant.

The table came from immunoSEQ multiplex PCR; TCRdb's copy has only in-frame clones and leaves some out. The table lists some 26,000 clones, approximately 78% of them singletons. In its sample, this clone was seen a few times. The antigen remains undetermined. Trimming removed 2 bases from V and 2 bases from J, with 7 bases in between. CDR1 is GTSNPN and CDR2 is SVGIG in the germline V gene (reference sequence). The CDR3 consists of 13 residues. Findings and limits, study-wide: Patients with PRAID showed a restricted number of unique TRB V-J gene pairings. A trend toward lower repertoire diversity and greater clonality appeared in every analyzed T-cell subset of PRAID patients.

J is TRBJ1-3 and V is TRBV30; D gene ambiguous. The starting material was CD4+ T cells from PBMCs, obtained before stem cell transplantation. The receptor was isolated from a human donor with POMP-related autoinflammation and immune dysregulation (PRAID). CDR3 amino acids: CAWSWRTGNTIYF. The CDR3 DNA is TGTGCCTGGAGTTGGAGGACTGGAAACACCATATATTTT.